This T cell receptor (beta chain) appears in the sequencing data of a study of shared clonotypes between healthy human individuals. Findings and caveats of the study: Some clonotypes were shared by all four sorted-subset donors, while others were not shared. The non-shared ones had lower generation probabilities than the shared ones.

Researchers reported that CD8 memory united CD45RO+ cells with CCR7-negative CD45RA+ TemRA cells. An even split of each subset's genomic DNA across several immunoSEQ plates was performed. The method was immunoSEQ multiplex PCR; TCRdb's version includes in-frame clones alone and lacks a portion of them. The sample has about 380,000 clones; roughly 96% are singletons. This clone turned up a few times. Its antigen remains unidentified. This sample also contains other DNA sequences that code for the same CDR3. Germline values: CDR1 SGHRS, CDR2 YFSETQ. The CDR3 runs 12 residues. Trimming stripped 2 bases from V and 1 base from J, with 3 bases between.

The sequencing sample was made of memory CD8+ T cells sorted from blood. The subset here: CD45RO+ cells pooled with CCR7-negative TemRA cells. The rearrangement links TRBV5-1 to TRBJ1-1; D unclear. This sequence originates from a man aged 25 to 40 in good health. The CDR3, as DNA: TGCGCCAGCAGCTTACAGAACACTGAAGCTTTCTTT. This translates into CASSLQNTEAFF.